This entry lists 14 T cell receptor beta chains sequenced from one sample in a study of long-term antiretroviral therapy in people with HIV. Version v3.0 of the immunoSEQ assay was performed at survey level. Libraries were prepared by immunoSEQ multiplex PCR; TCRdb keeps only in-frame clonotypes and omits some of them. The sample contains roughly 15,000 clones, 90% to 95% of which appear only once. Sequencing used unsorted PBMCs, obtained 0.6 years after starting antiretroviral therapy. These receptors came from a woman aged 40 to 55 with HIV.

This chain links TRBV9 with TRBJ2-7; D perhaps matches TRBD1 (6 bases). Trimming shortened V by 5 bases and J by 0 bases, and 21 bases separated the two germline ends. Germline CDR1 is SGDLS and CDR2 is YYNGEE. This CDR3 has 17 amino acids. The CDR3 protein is CASSRATGQESSYEQYF. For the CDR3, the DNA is TGTGCCAGCAGTCGCGCGACAGGTCAAGAGAGCTCCTACGAGCAGTACTTC.

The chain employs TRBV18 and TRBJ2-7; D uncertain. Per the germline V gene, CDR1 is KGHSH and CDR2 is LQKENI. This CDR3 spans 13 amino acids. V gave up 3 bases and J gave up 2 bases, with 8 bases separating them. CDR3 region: CASSPGRTYEQYF. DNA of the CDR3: TGTGCCAGCTCACCCGGAAGAACCTACGAGCAGTACTTC.

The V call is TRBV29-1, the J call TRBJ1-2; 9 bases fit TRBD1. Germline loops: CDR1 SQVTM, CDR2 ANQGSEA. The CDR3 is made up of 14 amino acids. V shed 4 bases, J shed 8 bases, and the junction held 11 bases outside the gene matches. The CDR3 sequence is CSVADGTGTRGYTF. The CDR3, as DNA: TGCAGCGTTGCGGACGGGACAGGGACTAGAGGCTACACCTTC.

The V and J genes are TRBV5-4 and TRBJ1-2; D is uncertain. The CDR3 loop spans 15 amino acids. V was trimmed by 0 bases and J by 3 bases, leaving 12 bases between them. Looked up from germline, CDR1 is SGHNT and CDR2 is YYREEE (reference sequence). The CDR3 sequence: CASSLVAGIDYGYTF. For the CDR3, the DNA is TGTGCCAGCAGCTTGGTTGCCGGTATCGACTATGGCTACACCTTC.

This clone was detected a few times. This CDR3 reads CASSFSGDGQGQFF. CDR3 bases: TGTGCCAGTAGTTTCTCCGGGGACGGACAGGGTCAGTTCTTC. V gene TRBV19 combines with J gene TRBJ2-1, with TRBD1 identical over 8 bases. CDR1 LNHDA and CDR2 SQIVND come from the germline V gene (reference sequence). The CDR3 runs to 14 residues. Trimming removed 5 bases from V and 13 bases from J; junction bases left unmatched: 13.

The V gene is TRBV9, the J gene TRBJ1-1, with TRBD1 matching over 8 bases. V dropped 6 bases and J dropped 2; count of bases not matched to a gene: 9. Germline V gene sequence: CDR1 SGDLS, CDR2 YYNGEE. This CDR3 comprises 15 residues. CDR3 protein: CASTPGQAVNTEAFF. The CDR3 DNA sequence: TGTGCCAGCACCCCGGGACAGGCGGTAAACACTGAAGCTTTCTTT.

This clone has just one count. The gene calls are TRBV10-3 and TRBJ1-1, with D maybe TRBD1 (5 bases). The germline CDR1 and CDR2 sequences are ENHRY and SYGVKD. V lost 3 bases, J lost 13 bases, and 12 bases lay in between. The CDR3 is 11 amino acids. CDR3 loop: CAISDGTGVFF. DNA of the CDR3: TGTGCCATCAGTGACGGGACCGGTGTTTTCTTT.

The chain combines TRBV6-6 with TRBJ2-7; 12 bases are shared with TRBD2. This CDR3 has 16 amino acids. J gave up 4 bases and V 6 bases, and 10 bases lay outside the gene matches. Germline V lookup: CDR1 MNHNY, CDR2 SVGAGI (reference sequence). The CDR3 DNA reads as TGTGCCAGCAGGGATACTAGCGGGGGGCCTTCATACGAGCAGTACTTC. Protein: CASRDTSGGPSYEQYF.

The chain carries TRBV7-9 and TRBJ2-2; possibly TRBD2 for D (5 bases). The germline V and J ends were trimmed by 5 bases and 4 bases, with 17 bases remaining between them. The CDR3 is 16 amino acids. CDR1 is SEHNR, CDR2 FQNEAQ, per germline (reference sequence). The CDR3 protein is CASSPAEGLGTGELFF. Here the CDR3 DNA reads TGTGCCAGCAGCCCGGCCGAGGGTCTCGGCACCGGGGAGCTGTTTTTT.

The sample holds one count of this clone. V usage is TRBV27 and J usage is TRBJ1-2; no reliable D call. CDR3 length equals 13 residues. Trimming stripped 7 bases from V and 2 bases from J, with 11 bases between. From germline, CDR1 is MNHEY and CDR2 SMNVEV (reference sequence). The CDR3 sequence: CASMANANYGYTF. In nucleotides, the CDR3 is TGTGCCAGCATGGCCAATGCCAACTATGGCTACACCTTC.

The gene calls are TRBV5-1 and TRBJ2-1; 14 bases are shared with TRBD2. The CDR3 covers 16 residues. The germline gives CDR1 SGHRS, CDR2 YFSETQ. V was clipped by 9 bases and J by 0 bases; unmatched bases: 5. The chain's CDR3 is CATGLAGASSYNEQFF. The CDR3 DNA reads TGCGCCACGGGACTAGCGGGAGCGAGCTCCTACAATGAGCAGTTCTTC.

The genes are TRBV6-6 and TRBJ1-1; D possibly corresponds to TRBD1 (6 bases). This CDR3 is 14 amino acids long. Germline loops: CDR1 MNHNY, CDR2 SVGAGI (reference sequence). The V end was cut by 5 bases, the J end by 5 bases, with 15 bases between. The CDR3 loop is CASSLGRQGTEAFF. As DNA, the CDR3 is TGTGCCAGCAGTCTCGGCCGGCAGGGGACTGAAGCTTTCTTT.

The CDR3: CSVTVTGGASWANEKLFF. CDR3 in DNA: TGCAGCGTGACGGTGACAGGGGGCGCGTCTTGGGCTAATGAAAAACTGTTTTTT. This chain joins TRBV29-1 and TRBJ1-4; 10 bases fit TRBD1. The V gene's germline CDR1 is SQVTM and CDR2 ANQGSEA. V trimming: 6 bases; J trimming: 3 bases; junction bases outside the gene matches: 16. The length of the CDR3 is 18 residues.

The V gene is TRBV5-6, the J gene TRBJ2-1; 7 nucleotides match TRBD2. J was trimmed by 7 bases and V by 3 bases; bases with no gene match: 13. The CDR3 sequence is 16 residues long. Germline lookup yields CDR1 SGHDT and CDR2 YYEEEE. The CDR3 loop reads CASSSPVGGGFNEQFF. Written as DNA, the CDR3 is TGTGCCAGCAGCTCCCCTGTGGGCGGGGGTTTTAATGAGCAGTTCTTC.